Listed here is a single TCR beta chain. What it recognizes is unknown. The table came from immunoSEQ multiplex PCR; TCRdb's copy has only in-frame clones and leaves some out. The table lists approximately 150,000 clones, 85% to 95% of them singletons. The data were obtained in a study of T cell responses to AZD1222 COVID-19 vaccine. Overall study: Whether given at about 4 or about 12 weeks, second doses were pooled. Study results and caveats: After the peak T cell response, and only then, were repertoires sampled.

This CDR3 is 15 amino acids long. The ends lost 1 base at V and 2 bases at J; junction bases unmatched: 4. The germline CDR1 and CDR2 sequences are SGHAT and FQNNGV. Sequenced material: peripheral blood, taken on day 0 of AZD1222 vaccination. The V and J genes are TRBV11-2 and TRBJ2-7, with 8 bases fitting TRBD1. The origin of this receptor is an adult in good health. The CDR3 reads CASSLVRGPPYEQYF. The CDR3, as DNA: TGTGCCAGCAGCTTAGTCAGGGGGCCCCCCTACGAGCAGTACTTC.